This T cell receptor (beta chain) is from a study of cytomegalovirus exposure and HLA in healthy donors (dated by TCRdb to 2015 to 2018). At the level of the whole study: An earlier analysis of some 620 of the donors reported 276 Gb of sequence data and some 110 million unique TCR beta sequences obtained from some 200 million T cells. Both class I and class II loci were covered by HLA typing, at four-digit resolution. The aim of the study was to test whether cataloging public T cell receptors could identify signatures of past pathogen exposure. An earlier analysis of 450 to 750 of the donors used high-throughput TCR beta sequencing to judge whether each TCR beta V gene segment behaved as functional or pseudogenic. To predict cytomegalovirus infection status, the study combined high-throughput TCR immunosequencing, statistical association of individual TCRs with disease status, and machine learning. Of the 398 genotyped donors, roughly 76% were placed in the genetic ancestry cluster associated with self-reported Caucasian donors. Because of strong linkage in the cohort, 5 or 6 DR-DQ haplotypes were treated as single units for association and clustering. Besides the first cohort of hundreds of subjects, a separate validation cohort made up of over 95 different subjects was used. The number of typed donors differed by locus: roughly 629-630 for A, B, C, DRB1 and DQB1; approximately 520 for DQA1; approximately 610 for DPA1; and 450 to 480 for DPB1. Around 300 gigabases of sequencing data and approximately 80 million unique TCR sequences were included in an early release covering over 600 HLA-typed donors. In a later analysis, previously published TCR beta repertoires from 670 or so donors were re-analyzed and high-resolution HLA genotyping was added so that TCR occurrence patterns could be studied. The later analysis used no new phenotypic data to find candidate immune exposures, relying instead on TCR beta sequences and their occurrence across donors. The T cell repertoires of around 670 subjects were profiled by immunosequencing and related to cytomegalovirus serostatus. Among some 400 genotyped donors of the cohort, an average of approximately 220,000 unique TCR beta nucleotide sequences was sequenced per donor, of which 15% to 20% were non-productive. In a later genetic analysis, genome-wide SNP genotypes for about three fifths of the 666 donors were used, and that subset was treated as a discovery cohort. Every repertoire in the discovery cohort had been generated on one and the same sequencing platform. Donor age, sex, ethnicity and CMV serostatus were collected together with the repertoire data. General findings and caveats noted by the study authors: Some IMGT-functional V segments, including TRBV6-2 and TRBV6-3, could not be told apart with the 87-base-pair reads, so those segments were excluded. The authors suggested that the approach could potentially be generalized to other disease states and immunological phenotypes. A later analysis found that TCR association rates varied across HLA loci, with DRB1 alleles showing the most associated TCRs and HLA-C alleles the fewest. In an earlier analysis of 587 of the donors, most TCR beta V segments appeared in productive rearrangements about 90% or about 30% of the time, broadly matching IMGT annotations. Most TCR sequences were observed very rarely across donors, whereas some public TCRs were present in many individuals. At a false discovery rate of 0.05, a later analysis linked around 15,000 TCR beta sequences to specific HLA alleles. A later genetic analysis reported fewer N-insertions in productive TCRs among donors in an Asian-associated ancestry cluster than the roughly 700-donor mean. Correlated functional status among segregating V segments might reflect linkage disequilibrium, but an unknown experimental factor could not be ruled out. In a later genetic analysis, a missense DCLRE1C variant was associated with V-gene and J-gene trimming of TCR beta chains, and the association was replicated in an independent cohort. A later analysis found that most CMV-associated TCR beta chains appeared HLA-restricted, with HLA associations seemingly driven largely by CMV exposure. In vitro tests confirmed that three of the cytomegalovirus-associated TCR beta chains recognize cytomegalovirus antigens. A further reported finding was that TCR beta sequences accurately predicted the HLA-A and HLA-B alleles for most subjects in the first cohort. A cluster of highly shared sequence variants was judged likely to represent a technical artifact of the sequencing pipeline. Because counts were too low, some 17 rarely observed V segments, including chromosome 9 orphons, were excluded from the earlier analysis of 587 of the donors. Assigning TCR associations to individual alleles was difficult when HLA alleles, especially DR and DQ, strongly co-occurred. The cohort was sequenced for TCR beta chains only, and without alpha or paired-chain data the features that could be detected were limited. The classifier was reported to diagnose cytomegalovirus status with high specificity and sensitivity in both the original cohort and the validation cohort. CMV serostatus was the only immune exposure information available for the cohort. Because HLA typing was unavailable for some donors at each locus, only the typed subset was used in association tests. A later analysis found that HLA-associated TCR beta chains were more clonally expanded and had lower generation probabilities than equally common non-associated chains. Presence/absence analyses assumed roughly uniform sequencing depth across donors, an assumption that may not hold. Several of the top co-occurrence clusters appeared to be linked to parvovirus B19, influenza, CMV and Epstein-Barr virus, according to a later analysis. In the study, about 150 TCR beta chains were listed as associated with cytomegalovirus.

In total, roughly 670 healthy bone marrow donors made up the cohort. At the time of sampling, all cohort members were nominally healthy, though unrecorded immune exposures were likely present. The donor was CMV seronegative and was included in the group of about 400 seronegative cohort members. A peripheral blood sample was collected from each donor, and TCR beta sequencing was performed on peripheral blood mononuclear cells. The Qiagen DNeasy Blood Extraction Kit was used to extract genomic DNA from the blood cell samples. The library was obtained by the immunoSEQ multiplex PCR assay. For the multiplex PCR, a mixture combining 60 forward primers for TCR Vbeta segments and 13 reverse primers for TCR Jbeta segments was used. The CDR3 region of rearranged TCR beta genes was amplified from genomic DNA with a multiplex PCR assay. The Illumina HiSeq System was used to sequence the amplified TCR beta libraries as 87-base-pair reads. In the source study's methods: A later analysis counted some 80 million unique TCR beta chains across the 500 to 850 repertoires, and roughly 9.9 million of these chains were shared by at least two donors. A nearest-neighbor algorithm error-corrected the raw reads and collapsed the reads into unique sequences, merging closely related sequences to remove PCR and sequencing errors. To assign V, D and J gene segments, CDR3 sequences were aligned to IMGT reference sequences. For a sequence to be retained, at least a six-nucleotide match to both a V gene segment and a J gene segment was required. A rearrangement counted as productive if the CDR3 had no stop codons and remained in frame with V and J, and every other rearrangement counted as non-productive. CDR3 was defined according to IMGT convention as the region running from the second conserved V-encoded cysteine to the conserved J-encoded phenylalanine. In an earlier analysis of around 540 of the donors, sequences lacking an unambiguous match to a single V gene segment were excluded. In an earlier analysis of 450 to 750 of the donors, a V segment was called functional when productive rearrangements were above 56.7%, and segregating when the standard deviation between donors exceeded 5%. A statistical classification framework was developed to diagnose cytomegalovirus status using the catalog of TCR beta chain sequences. In a later analysis, TCR nucleotide sequences were compared against IMGT/GENE-DB human TR gene sequences so that V and J genes could be assigned. The TCRdist pipeline was used in a later analysis to assign CDR3 sequences and most-parsimonious VDJ recombination scenarios. In a later analysis, each TCR beta chain was defined by its CDR3 amino acid sequence together with its V-gene family, and reads lacking a unique V-gene family were excluded. To address suspected cross-contamination and a sequencing artifact, a later analysis removed roughly 580 highly shared, low-generation-probability nucleotide sequences. For each public chain, a later analysis derived a clonal expansion index from normalized ranks of inferred template counts within each repertoire. A later analysis computed generation probabilities with a VDJ recombination model fitted to out-of-frame rearrangements, and checked the results against IGoR. A later analysis scored TCR-TCR, TCR-HLA and TCR-CMV co-occurrence with hypergeometric tests, applying a repertoire-size bias correction to TCR pairs. A later analysis estimated false discovery rates by permuting HLA or CMV assignments 20 times. In a later analysis, co-occurring TCRs were grouped using DBSCAN, with TCRdist sequence similarity added in when clustering inside HLA-allele-positive subsets. Repertoires with fewer than 30,000 or more than 120,000 public chains were left out of co-occurrence clustering, as were about five repertoires with anomalous nucleotide sharing. The source is immuneACCESS, and TCRdb retained only in-frame sequences with V and J called. Part of the clones is not carried over; for the studies checked, unresolved V genes explain less than half of this, and the remainder is unexplained. V, J and clone size are taken as reported in that table, and D and trimming were inferred from the DNA itself. For this sample the table gives about 160,000 clones, of which 81% were detected only once. 1.5% to 2% of the sample lies in the top ten.

The CDR3, cysteine through phenylalanine, is 15 amino acids long. The entry retains the CDR3 DNA only, 45 bases that are in frame from base 1. For CDR1 and CDR2, the germline V gene (reference sequence) lists MNHEY and SMNVEV. V is pared back by 2 bases and J by 4 bases, with 12 bases lying between the germline termini. A remark on this clone: Its antigen remains undetermined. Per-base qualities were not stored, and no clone one base away is much larger.

Material for sequencing was PBMCs. The receptor was derived from a woman younger than 35 in good health and CMV-seronegative. Recombination connected TRBV27 to TRBJ1-5; the D region possibly corresponds to TRBD1 (5 bases align). The CDR3 amino acid sequence is: CASSLHGAGNQPQHF. The nucleotide sequence reads as follows: TGTGCCAGCAGTTTACATGGGGCTGGGAATCAGCCCCAGCATTTT.